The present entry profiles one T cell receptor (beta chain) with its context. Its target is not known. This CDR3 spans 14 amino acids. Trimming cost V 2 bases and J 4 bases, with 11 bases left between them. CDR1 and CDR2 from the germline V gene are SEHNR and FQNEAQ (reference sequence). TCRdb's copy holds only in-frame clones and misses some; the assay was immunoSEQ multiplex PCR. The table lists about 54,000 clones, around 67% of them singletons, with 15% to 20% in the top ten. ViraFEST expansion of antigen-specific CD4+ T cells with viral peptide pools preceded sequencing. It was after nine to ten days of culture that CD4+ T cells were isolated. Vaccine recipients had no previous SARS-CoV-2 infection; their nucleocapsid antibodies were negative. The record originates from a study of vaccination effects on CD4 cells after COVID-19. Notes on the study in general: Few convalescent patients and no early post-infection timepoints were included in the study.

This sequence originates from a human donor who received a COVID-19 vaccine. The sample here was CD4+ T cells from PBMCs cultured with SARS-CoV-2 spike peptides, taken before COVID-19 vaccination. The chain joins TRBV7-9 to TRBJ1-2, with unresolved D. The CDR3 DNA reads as TGTGCCAGCAGCTTAAGCGACGGATTCTATGGCTACACCTTC. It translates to CASSLSDGFYGYTF.